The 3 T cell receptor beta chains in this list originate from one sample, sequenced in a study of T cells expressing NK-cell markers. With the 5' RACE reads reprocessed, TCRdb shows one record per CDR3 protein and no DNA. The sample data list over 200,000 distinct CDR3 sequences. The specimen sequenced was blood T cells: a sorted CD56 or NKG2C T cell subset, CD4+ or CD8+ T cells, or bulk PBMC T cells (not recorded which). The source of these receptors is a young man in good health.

CDR3 protein: CASSELGGGRRETQYF. This rearrangement joins TRBV25-1 to TRBJ2-5; the TCRdb D gene call, TRBD1, has no DNA to confirm it. Germline V gene sequence: CDR1 MGHDK, CDR2 SYGVNS. The CDR3 loop spans 16 amino acids.

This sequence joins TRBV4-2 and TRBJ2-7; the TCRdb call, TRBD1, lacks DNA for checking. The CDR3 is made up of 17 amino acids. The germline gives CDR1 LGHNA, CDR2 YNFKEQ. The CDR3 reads CASSQDASPGGYYEQYF.

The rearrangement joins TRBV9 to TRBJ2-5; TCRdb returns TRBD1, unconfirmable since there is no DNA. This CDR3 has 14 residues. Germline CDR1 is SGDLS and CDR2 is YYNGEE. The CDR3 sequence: CASSVGGGEETQYF.